What follows are 27 T cell receptor beta chains derived from one specimen sequenced in a study of shared clonotypes between healthy human individuals. The assay was immunoSEQ multiplex PCR, and TCRdb's table has in-frame clones only and misses some. The table shows fewer than 400,000 clones, with 74% occurring only once. The sample taken for sequencing was memory CD4+ T cells sorted from blood. Subset here: CD45RA-negative fraction. The origin of the receptors is a man in his thirties or forties in good health.

J is TRBJ2-3 and V is TRBV18; D possibly matches TRBD1 or TRBD2 (5 bases each). This CDR3 is built from 15 residues. Trimming left V 2 bases short and J 6 bases short, with 15 bases between. Germline V lookup: CDR1 KGHSH, CDR2 LQKENI. CDR3: CASSPSGRKEDTQYF. CDR3 coding DNA: TGTGCCAGCTCACCATCGGGACGTAAGGAGGATACGCAGTATTTT.

The rearrangement links TRBV5-1 to TRBJ1-4; perhaps TRBD1 as D (5 bases). Per germline, CDR1 SGHRS and CDR2 YFSETQ. The CDR3 length is 13 residues. The V and J ends lost 7 bases and 5 bases respectively, with 12 bases between them. CDR3 bases: TGCGCCAGCCGCTCAAAGGGGAATGAAAAACTGTTTTTT. This translates into CASRSKGNEKLFF.

This clone was picked up one time. The chain has TRBV5-1 and TRBJ2-3; tentative D call: TRBD1 (6 bases). CDR1 and CDR2 (germline): SGHRS, YFSETQ. V was pared by 4 bases and J by 5 bases, with 11 bases between. This CDR3 spans 13 amino acids. The CDR3 loop is CASSASQGDTQYF. The CDR3 region has the DNA TGCGCCAGCAGCGCCTCACAGGGAGATACGCAGTATTTT.

The chain links TRBV7-3 to TRBJ2-3, with a weak D call TRBD1 (5 bases). The germline CDR1 and CDR2 sequences are SGHTA and FQGTGA. The CDR3 spans 14 residues. V lost 5 bases to trimming and J lost 1 base, with 10 bases between them. This CDR3 reads CASSRGSGTDTQYF. In nucleotides, the CDR3 is TGTGCCAGCAGCAGGGGTTCGGGCACAGATACGCAGTATTTT.

The chain uses TRBV6-6 and TRBJ2-2, with D unresolved. Germline CDR1 is MNHNY and CDR2 is SVGAGI (reference sequence). Trimming removed 8 bases from V and 0 bases from J, with 10 bases in between. This CDR3 comprises 14 residues. The CDR3 reads CASASHSNTGELFF. The CDR3 DNA sequence: TGTGCCAGCGCGTCACACTCGAACACCGGGGAGCTGTTTTTT.

The chain uses TRBV7-3 and TRBJ2-1; D is perhaps TRBD2 (6 bases). Per germline, CDR1 SGHTA and CDR2 FQGTGA. This CDR3 has 15 residues. V gave up 5 bases and J gave up 10 bases, with 21 bases separating them. The CDR3, as DNA: TGTGCCAGCAGCCCCGCAGGTGGAGGGAGAAGCGAGCAGTTCTTC. Its translation: CASSPAGGGRSEQFF.

J is TRBJ2-7 and V is TRBV2; D perhaps matches TRBD1 (6 bases). The CDR3 has 13 residues. The V end was cut by 7 bases, the J end by 3 bases, with 13 bases between. Germline V gene data show CDR1 as SNHLY and CDR2 as FYNNEI. In DNA form, the CDR3 reads TGTGCCAGCATCCGGGACAAAAACTACGAGCAGTACTTC. This codes for CASIRDKNYEQYF.

In nucleotides, the CDR3 is TGTGCCAGCCGATCAAAAGGGGACACTGAAGCTTTCTTT. Encoded protein: CASRSKGDTEAFF. The chain links TRBV14 to TRBJ1-1; a weak D match, TRBD1 (5 bases). The V gene lost 8 bases and the J gene lost 3 bases, with 13 bases spanning the gap. The CDR3 runs 13 residues. Germline CDR1 SGHDN, CDR2 FVKESK.

This chain links TRBV28 with TRBJ2-7; D not resolved. V dropped 4 bases and J dropped 2 bases, with 15 bases sitting between them. The germline gives CDR1 MDHEN, CDR2 SYDVKM. This CDR3 is built from 15 residues. CDR3: CASSSPSAETYEQYF. The CDR3 DNA reads as TGTGCCAGCAGTTCTCCTTCGGCGGAGACCTACGAGCAGTACTTC.

The chain uses TRBV11-3 and TRBJ2-2; 7 bases fit TRBD1. The CDR3 extends over 16 amino acids. The ends lost 5 bases at V and 3 bases at J; junction bases unmatched: 9. Germline lookup yields CDR1 SGHNT and CDR2 YENEEA. The CDR3 is CASSKRGLQDTGELFF. Here the CDR3 DNA reads TGTGCCAGCAGCAAGAGGGGGCTTCAGGACACCGGGGAGCTGTTTTTT.

The chain combines TRBV5-4 with TRBJ2-5; possible D gene TRBD1, 5 bases. The CDR3 loop spans 15 amino acids. Germline V CDR1 and CDR2: SGHNT, YYREEE (reference sequence). The V and J ends lost 4 bases and 2 bases respectively, with 15 bases between them. CDR3 coding DNA: TGTGCCAGCAGCGCCCGTGCTCAGGGACAAGAGACCCAGTACTTC. Its protein product is CASSARAQGQETQYF.

In its sample, this clone was seen once. V usage is TRBV9 and J usage is TRBJ2-1; D may be TRBD2 (6 bases). The germline gives CDR1 SGDLS, CDR2 YYNGEE. Trimming took 4 bases from V and 12 from J, leaving 17 bases between them. CDR3 length: 13 residues. In nucleotides, the CDR3 is TGTGCCAGCAGCCAGGAGGGAACAGGTCTGCAGTTCTTC. Translating it yields CASSQEGTGLQFF.

This chain connects TRBV5-6 to TRBJ2-4; a possible D gene is TRBD2 (5 bases). This CDR3 region has 16 residues. Germline V gene lookup returns CDR1 SGHDT and CDR2 YYEEEE. V dropped 4 bases and J dropped 0 bases, with 14 bases sitting between them. The CDR3 loop is CASSNLGAVAKNIQYF. The CDR3 nucleotides are TGTGCCAGCAGCAATCTGGGAGCTGTAGCCAAAAACATTCAGTACTTC. Supplemented by reference TRBV5-6 and TRBJ2-4, the full variable domain reads DAGVTQSPTHLIKTRGQQVTLRCSPKSGHDTVSWYQQALGQGPQFIFQYYEEEERQRGNFPDRFSGHQFPNYSSELNVNALLLGDSALYLCASSNLGAVAKNIQYFGAGTRLSVL.

This chain connects TRBV6-6 to TRBJ2-3; 11 bases align to TRBD1. V shed 2 bases and J 5 bases; nucleotides not matched to a gene: 3. The CDR3 consists of 15 residues. Germline V gene sequence: CDR1 MNHNY, CDR2 SVGAGI (reference sequence). This CDR3 is CASSYGQGAGDTQYF. The CDR3 region has the DNA TGTGCCAGCAGTTACGGACAGGGGGCAGGAGATACGCAGTATTTT.

The chain is built from TRBV5-6 and TRBJ1-2, with D unclear. Germline V CDR1 and CDR2: SGHDT, YYEEEE. The CDR3 spans 11 residues. The V end lost 3 bases, the J end lost 2 bases, and 2 bases lay between the germline ends. The CDR3 reads CASSSNYGYTF. DNA for the CDR3: TGTGCCAGCAGCTCCAACTATGGCTACACCTTC.

The V and J genes are TRBV7-3 and TRBJ2-2; D not certain. Germline V gene lookup returns CDR1 SGHTA and CDR2 FQGTGA. The V end was cut by 4 bases, the J end by 4 bases, with 28 bases between. The CDR3 contains 20 residues. The CDR3 DNA reads as TGTGCCAGCAGCTCCCGGGCCGTTTCATTCCCAGTAAGAGCCACCGGGGAGCTGTTTTTT. As protein: CASSSRAVSFPVRATGELFF.

V gene TRBV10-3 combines with J gene TRBJ2-7; 7 bases map to TRBD2. CDR3 length: 11 residues. V shed 8 bases, J shed 3 bases, and the junction held 1 base outside the gene matches. Germline V gene data show CDR1 as ENHRY and CDR2 as SYGVKD. The CDR3 sequence is CAIGTNYEQYF. The DNA for the CDR3 is TGTGCCATCGGGACTAACTACGAGCAGTACTTC.

The chain uses TRBV18 and TRBJ1-1; 9 bases are shared with TRBD1. Germline CDR1 reads KGHSH; CDR2 reads LQKENI. The CDR3 totals 14 residues. The J segment lost 6 bases and the V segment lost 3 bases, leaving 5 bases of the junction unmatched. The CDR3 loop is CASSPRTGESEAFF. CDR3 DNA: TGTGCCAGCTCACCTCGGACAGGGGAATCTGAAGCTTTCTTT.

The chain employs TRBV6-1 and TRBJ1-5; D not resolved. Trimming cost V 2 bases and J 5 bases, with 19 bases left between them. The CDR3 extends over 17 amino acids. Germline CDR1 MNHNS, CDR2 SASEGT. CDR3 DNA: TGTGCCAGCAGTGAAAATTGGGTCAGAGTCTTTCATCAGCCCCAGCATTTT. This sequence encodes CASSENWVRVFHQPQHF.

The chain recombines TRBV7-2 with TRBJ2-6; D possibly corresponds to TRBD2 (6 bases). The ends were cut back, 5 bases at V and 2 bases at J, with 13 bases in the middle. This CDR3 has 16 residues. Germline CDR1 is SGHTA and CDR2 is FQGNSA. The CDR3 here is CASSRGGVPGANVLTF. The DNA for the CDR3 is TGTGCCAGCAGCCGCGGCGGGGTTCCTGGGGCCAACGTCCTGACTTTC.

The rearrangement joins TRBV6-5 to TRBJ1-5; unclear D gene. Trimming left V 5 bases short and J 4 bases short, with 12 bases between. The CDR3 consists of 14 residues. CDR1 is MNHEY, CDR2 SVGAGI, per germline. DNA for the CDR3: TGTGCCAGCAGTCACCGAAAATCTAATCAGCCCCAGCATTTT. It specifies CASSHRKSNQPQHF.

The V gene is TRBV7-2, the J gene TRBJ2-7; D is unresolved. V was cut by 2 bases and J by 4 bases, with 15 bases left in between. Germline-derived CDR1 and CDR2 are SGHTA and FQGNSA. The CDR3 totals 15 residues. The CDR3 region has the DNA TGTGCCAGCAGCTTAAGTTCTGAGCAGAGATACGAGCAGTACTTC. Encoded protein: CASSLSSEQRYEQYF.

The V and J genes are TRBV5-6 and TRBJ1-1; no reliable D call. Germline CDR1 and CDR2: SGHDT and YYEEEE. The V end lost 0 bases, the J end lost 3 bases, and 12 bases lay between the germline ends. There are 15 residues in the CDR3. In DNA form, the CDR3 reads TGTGCCAGCAGCTTGGCGTTAGGGATATACACTGAAGCTTTCTTT. Translation gives CASSLALGIYTEAFF.

To note about this clone: A single base separates this from a much larger clone, so it may be a read error. Other DNA sequences in the sample encode the same CDR3. This chain links TRBV28 with TRBJ2-7; D not certain. V was pared by 6 bases and J by 5 bases, with 20 bases between. Germline V gene data show CDR1 as MDHEN and CDR2 as SYDVKM. The CDR3 runs 15 residues. The CDR3 reads CASRTHRKGRHEQYF. The CDR3 DNA reads TGTGCCAGCAGAACTCACCGGAAAGGACGCCACGAGCAGTACTTC.

This chain connects TRBV25-1 to TRBJ1-4; the D gene is possibly TRBD1 (5 bases). The length of the CDR3 is 15 residues. The V gene lost 3 bases and the J gene lost 8 bases, with 16 bases spanning the gap. CDR1 and CDR2 from the germline V gene are MGHDK and SYGVNS. The CDR3 here is CASSDSGGGAEKLFF. The DNA for the CDR3 is TGTGCCAGCAGTGACTCGGGGGGGGGAGCCGAAAAACTGTTTTTT.

The V gene is TRBV5-6, the J gene TRBJ2-5; D could derive from TRBD1 or TRBD2 (5 bases each). There are 13 residues in the CDR3. The germline V and J ends were trimmed by 4 bases and 4 bases, with 11 bases remaining between them. In germline, CDR1 is SGHDT, CDR2 YYEEEE. This CDR3 reads CASSQGRRETQYF. The CDR3 region has the DNA TGTGCCAGCAGCCAGGGACGGAGAGAGACCCAGTACTTC.

The chain is built from TRBV5-5 and TRBJ2-5, with 9 bases matching TRBD1. In germline, CDR1 is SGHKS, CDR2 YYEKEE (reference sequence). CDR3 length equals 16 residues. Unmatched junction bases numbered 12, after V lost 4 bases and J lost 5 bases. The CDR3 sequence: CASSPGRTGVRETQYF. CDR3 coding DNA: TGTGCCAGCAGCCCCGGCCGGACAGGGGTTCGTGAGACCCAGTACTTC. Variable domain in full (rest from reference TRBV5-5 and TRBJ2-5): DAGVTQSPTHLIKTRGQQVTLRCSPISGHKSVSWYQQVLGQGPQFIFQYYEKEERGRGNFPDRFSARQFPNYSSELNVNALLLGDSALYLCASSPGRTGVRETQYFGPGTRLLVL.